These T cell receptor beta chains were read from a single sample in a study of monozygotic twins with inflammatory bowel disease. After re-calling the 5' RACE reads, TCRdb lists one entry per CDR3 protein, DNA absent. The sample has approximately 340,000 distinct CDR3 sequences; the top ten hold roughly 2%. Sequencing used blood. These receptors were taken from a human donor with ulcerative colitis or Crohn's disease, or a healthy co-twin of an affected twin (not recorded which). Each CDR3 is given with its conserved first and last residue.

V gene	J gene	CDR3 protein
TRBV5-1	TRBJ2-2	CASSLRDSLNTGELFF
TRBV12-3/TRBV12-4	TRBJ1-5	CASSLGTGGGQPQHF
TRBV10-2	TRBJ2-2	CASRDVASKNTGELFF
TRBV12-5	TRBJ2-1	CASGLVRGGDGNEQFF
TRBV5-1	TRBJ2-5	CASSLEASGLQETQYF
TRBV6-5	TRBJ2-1	CASSYSFYRVRFF
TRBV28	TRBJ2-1	CASSFGRLRFF
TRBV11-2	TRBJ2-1	CASSLEWRNEQFF
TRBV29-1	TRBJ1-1	CSAPRTGTNTEAFF
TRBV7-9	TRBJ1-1	CASSFDGSVWDTEAFF
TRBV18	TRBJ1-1	CASSPGQGITEAFF
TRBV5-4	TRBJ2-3	CASSLMGGGTDTQYF
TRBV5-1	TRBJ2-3	CASSVLAGGTKVDTQYF
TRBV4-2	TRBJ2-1	CASSPMTSGNNEQFF
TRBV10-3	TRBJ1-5	CAISGTNQPQHF
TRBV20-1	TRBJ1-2	CSARISNRGGYTF
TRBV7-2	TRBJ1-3	CASSPGRTSSGNTIYF
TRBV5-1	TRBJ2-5	CASSSGTSGSQETQYF
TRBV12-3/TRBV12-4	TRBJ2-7	CASSWGGGTTYEQYF
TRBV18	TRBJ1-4	CASSPPEGPTNEKLFF
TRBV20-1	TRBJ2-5	CSASGKRGGFQETQYF
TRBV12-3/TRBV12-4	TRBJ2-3	CASSGQGAAGDTQYF
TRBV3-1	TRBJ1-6	CASSHGTAYNSPLHF
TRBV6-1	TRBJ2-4	CASRRQGSLAKNIQYF
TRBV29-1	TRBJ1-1	CSAKTLSAEAFF
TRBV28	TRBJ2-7	CASSFQQGNSYEQYF
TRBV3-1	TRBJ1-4	CASSQGKIRQASNEKLFF
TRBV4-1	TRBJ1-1	CASSHPPLIVNTEAFF
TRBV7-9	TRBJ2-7	CASSSRGQASPNEQYF
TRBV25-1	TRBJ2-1	CASSEPAGGIHGEQFF
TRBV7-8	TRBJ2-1	CASSRVTEDEQFF
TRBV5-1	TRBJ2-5	CASSLDGTGIQETQYF